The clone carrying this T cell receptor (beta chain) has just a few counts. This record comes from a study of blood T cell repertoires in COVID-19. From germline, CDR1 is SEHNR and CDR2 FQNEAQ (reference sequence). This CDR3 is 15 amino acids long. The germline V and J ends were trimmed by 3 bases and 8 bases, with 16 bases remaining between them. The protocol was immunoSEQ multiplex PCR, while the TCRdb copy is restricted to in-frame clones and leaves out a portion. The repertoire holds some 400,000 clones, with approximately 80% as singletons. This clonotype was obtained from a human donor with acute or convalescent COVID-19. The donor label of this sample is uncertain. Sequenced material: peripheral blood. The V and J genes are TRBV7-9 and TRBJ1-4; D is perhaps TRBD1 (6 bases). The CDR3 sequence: CASSFPQGNSEKLFF. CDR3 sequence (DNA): TGTGCCAGCAGCTTCCCACAGGGAAATTCGGAAAAACTGTTTTTT.